A single sample is the source of the 20 T cell receptor beta chains below, sequenced in a study of cytomegalovirus exposure and HLA in healthy donors. The study ran its PCR with 60 Vbeta and 13 Jbeta primers. Sequenced by immunoSEQ multiplex PCR; TCRdb stores in-frame clones only, minus some. The table records 150,000 to 170,000 clones, around 79% of them present only once. Sequencing was carried out using PBMCs. Receptors originate from a man aged 30-40 years in good health and CMV-seropositive.

The chain couples TRBV6-5 to TRBJ1-2; maybe TRBD1 (6 bases). Trimming took off 6 bases at V and 4 bases at J, with 15 bases between the two ends. Germline V gene lookup returns CDR1 MNHEY and CDR2 SVGAGI. CDR3 length equals 14 residues. CDR3 protein: CASRDPGTSYGYTF. The CDR3 coding sequence is TGTGCCAGCAGGGACCCCGGGACAAGCTATGGCTACACCTTC.

In DNA, the CDR3 is TGTGCCAGCAGCCCTGGACAGCGGGAGAACACTGAAGCTTTCTTT. Translating gives CASSPGQRENTEAFF. The rearrangement uses TRBV5-4 and TRBJ1-1, with D possibly TRBD1 on 6 matching bases. CDR3 length: 15 amino acids. CDR1 is SGHNT, CDR2 YYREEE, per germline (reference sequence). V was shortened by 4 bases and J by 1 base, with 14 bases between the two germline ends.

This chain joins TRBV28 and TRBJ1-4; possibly TRBD1 for D (6 bases). This CDR3 comprises 15 residues. Germline-derived CDR1 and CDR2 are MDHEN and SYDVKM. Trimming pared 5 bases from V and 8 bases from J, leaving 18 bases between. CDR3 protein: CASSMGAVGMEKLFF. DNA for the CDR3: TGTGCCAGCAGTATGGGGGCAGTGGGTATGGAAAAACTGTTTTTT.

On this clone itself: This sample also contains other DNA sequences that code for the same CDR3. The V gene is TRBV30, the J gene TRBJ1-1; D unresolved. This CDR3 spans 13 amino acids. Looked up from germline, CDR1 is GTSNPN and CDR2 is SVGIG (reference sequence). Trimming pared 0 bases from V and 2 bases from J, leaving 7 bases between. CDR3 nucleotide sequence: TGTGCCTGGAGTGTACAGAAAAACACTGAAGCTTTCTTT. Its protein is CAWSVQKNTEAFF.

V is TRBV18 and J is TRBJ2-7, with D perhaps matching TRBD2 (6 bases). Germline-derived CDR1 and CDR2 are KGHSH and LQKENI. V was trimmed by 0 bases and J by 1 base, leaving 7 bases between them. The CDR3 loop spans 14 amino acids. CDR3 nucleotides: TGTGCCAGCTCACCACCTGCGGGGTCCTACGAGCAGTACTTC. This sequence encodes CASSPPAGSYEQYF.

This clone was picked up a small number of times. This chain links TRBV27 with TRBJ2-2, with 8 bases identical to TRBD2. Trimming removed 7 bases from V and 4 bases from J; junction bases left unmatched: 5. CDR3 length: 14 amino acids. Germline V gives CDR1 MNHEY, CDR2 SMNVEV (reference sequence). The CDR3 DNA follows: TGTGCCAGCATGGGGCTAGCGGGCACCGGGGAGCTGTTTTTT. Its protein product is CASMGLAGTGELFF.

The genes are TRBV10-3 and TRBJ1-1; D might be TRBD1 (6 bases). V shed 7 bases and J shed 3 bases, with 15 bases lying between them. The germline CDR1 and CDR2 sequences are ENHRY and SYGVKD. This CDR3 is built from 14 residues. The CDR3 reads CAIKVGRGDTEAFF. CDR3 nucleotides: TGTGCCATCAAGGTGGGCAGGGGAGACACTGAAGCTTTCTTT.

The table lists this clone with a few counts. This chain joins TRBV2 and TRBJ1-2, with 8 bases identical to TRBD1. V was pared by 4 bases and J by 11 bases, with 9 bases of the junction left unmatched. Germline V CDR1 and CDR2: SNHLY, FYNNEI. This CDR3 is 13 amino acids long. The CDR3 nucleotides read TGTGCCAGCAGTGGAGGGGCAGGGGGCCGGTACACCTTC. Encoded protein: CASSGGAGGRYTF.

The chain carries TRBV29-1 and TRBJ1-1; unclear D gene. This CDR3 spans 15 amino acids. The V end lost 6 bases, the J end lost 3 bases, and 20 bases lay between the germline ends. Germline CDR1 is SQVTM and CDR2 is ANQGSEA. The CDR3 sequence: CSVPRGSYEDTEAFF. CDR3 nucleotides: TGCAGCGTCCCTCGCGGGTCATACGAGGACACTGAAGCTTTCTTT.

The chain uses TRBV13 and TRBJ2-3; no clear D gene. This CDR3 is built from 15 residues. The V gene lost 5 bases and the J gene lost 4 bases, with 16 bases spanning the gap. Germline V gives CDR1 PRHDT, CDR2 FYEKMQ (reference sequence). The chain's CDR3 is CASSPNGGSADTQYF. DNA for the CDR3: TGTGCCAGCAGCCCCAACGGCGGCAGCGCAGATACGCAGTATTTT.

The chain joins TRBV4-1 to TRBJ1-6, with D perhaps TRBD1 (5 bases). Trimming pared 3 bases from V and 6 bases from J, leaving 9 bases between. This CDR3 is 14 amino acids long. Germline-derived CDR1 and CDR2 are MGHRA and YSYEKL. The CDR3 here is CASSQGGGNSPLHF. CDR3 bases: TGCGCCAGCAGCCAGGGGGGTGGTAATTCACCCCTCCACTTT.

This clone occurred a few times. CDR3 sequence reads: CASSESGGEYNEQFF. CDR3 sequence (DNA): TGTGCCAGCAGCGAAAGCGGGGGGGAGTACAATGAGCAGTTCTTC. The chain uses TRBV11-3 and TRBJ2-1; 10 bases match TRBD2. Germline V gene sequence: CDR1 SGHNT, CDR2 YENEEA. V shed 5 bases and J 4 bases; nucleotides not matched to a gene: 5. The CDR3 totals 15 residues.

The genes are TRBV29-1 and TRBJ1-5; D is ambiguous. V lost 4 bases and J lost 3, with 10 bases in between. CDR3 length equals 13 residues. Germline CDR1 is SQVTM and CDR2 is ANQGSEA. CDR3 in amino acids: CSVGRDINQPQHF. In nucleotides, the CDR3 is TGCAGCGTTGGCCGGGATATCAATCAGCCCCAGCATTTT.

J is TRBJ1-1 and V is TRBV7-2; TRBD1 agrees at 7 bases. This CDR3 spans 18 amino acids. Germline trimming cut 5 bases from V and 0 bases from J; bases unmatched to any gene: 15. Per germline, CDR1 SGHTA and CDR2 FQGNSA. CDR3 amino acids: CASSQGWGTVYVNTEAFF. In nucleotides, the CDR3 is TGTGCCAGCAGCCAGGGGTGGGGGACAGTGTATGTGAACACTGAAGCTTTCTTT.

This chain links TRBV5-5 with TRBJ2-7, with TRBD1 identical over 7 bases. This CDR3 contains 12 residues. Trimming removed 3 bases from V and 3 bases from J; junction bases left unmatched: 0. Germline loops: CDR1 SGHKS, CDR2 YYEKEE (reference sequence). The CDR3 DNA reads as TGTGCCAGCAGCTGGGACAGCTACGAGCAGTACTTC. Translation gives CASSWDSYEQYF. Full variable domain (rest looked up from reference TRBV5-5 and TRBJ2-7): DAGVTQSPTHLIKTRGQQVTLRCSPISGHKSVSWYQQVLGQGPQFIFQYYEKEERGRGNFPDRFSARQFPNYSSELNVNALLLGDSALYLCASSWDSYEQYFGPGTRLTVT.

This chain connects TRBV5-1 to TRBJ2-3, with a tentative D call TRBD2 (6 bases). Deletions cut 0 bases from V and 2 bases from J, with 13 bases between. CDR3 size: 16 residues. Germline V gene lookup returns CDR1 SGHRS and CDR2 YFSETQ. Here the CDR3 DNA reads TGCGCCAGCAGCTTGGGGCGCGGGACGACCACAGATACGCAGTATTTT. This codes for CASSLGRGTTTDTQYF.

The rearrangement links TRBV2 to TRBJ2-7; TRBD1 matches 7 bases. The length of the CDR3 is 14 residues. The junction had 8 bases not matched to a gene; V was cut back by 9 bases and J by 0 bases. The germline V gene encodes CDR1 SNHLY and CDR2 FYNNEI. The CDR3 nucleotides read TGTGCCAGGAACAGGGGCCAAGGCTCCTACGAGCAGTACTTC. Protein: CARNRGQGSYEQYF. The entire variable domain, with the rest obtained from reference TRBV2 and TRBJ2-7, is as follows: EPEVTQTPSHQVTQMGQEVILRCVPISNHLYFYWYRQILGQKVEFLVSFYNNEISEKSEIFDDQFSVERPDGSNFTLKIRSTKLEDSAMYFCARNRGQGSYEQYFGPGTRLTVT.

This chain connects TRBV2 to TRBJ2-7, with 9 bases identical to TRBD2. J was trimmed by 2 bases and V by 2 bases; bases with no gene match: 4. The CDR3 totals 15 residues. The germline V gene encodes CDR1 SNHLY and CDR2 FYNNEI. The CDR3 DNA is TGTGCCAGCAGTGAACGGAGCGGGGGGCCCTACGAGCAGTACTTC. It is translated as CASSERSGGPYEQYF.

The chain employs TRBV7-2 and TRBJ2-1, with D perhaps TRBD1 (6 bases). CDR1 is SGHTA and CDR2 is FQGNSA in the germline V gene. The CDR3 runs 15 residues. The V end lost 3 bases, the J end lost 3 bases, and 12 bases lay between the germline ends. The CDR3 reads CASSLSGGLYNEQFF. The CDR3 DNA reads as TGTGCCAGCAGCTTGTCTGGGGGCCTCTACAATGAGCAGTTCTTC. Filled out from reference TRBV7-2 and TRBJ2-1, the complete variable domain reads GAGVSQSPSNKVTEKGKDVELRCDPISGHTALYWYRQSLGQGLEFLIYFQGNSAPDKSGLPSDRFSAERTGGSVSTLTIQRTQQEDSAVYLCASSLSGGLYNEQFFGPGTRLTVL.

The V gene is TRBV7-9, the J gene TRBJ1-4; D is possibly TRBD1 (5 bases). This CDR3 comprises 15 residues. Germline V lookup: CDR1 SEHNR, CDR2 FQNEAQ (reference sequence). The ends were cut back, 0 bases at V and 7 bases at J, with 12 bases in the middle. In DNA, the CDR3 is TGTGCCAGCAGCTTAGCACGGGGGAGATCTGAAAAACTGTTTTTT. Translated: CASSLARGRSEKLFF.